A single sample gave rise to the 21 T cell receptor beta chains below, sequenced in a study of control samples from healthy donors and cancer patients. Sequenced by immunoSEQ multiplex PCR; TCRdb stores in-frame clones only, minus some. The sample includes approximately 180,000 clones, 75% to 95% of them seen just once. Sequenced input: blood. The receptors shown here come from a woman between 35 and 50 years old in good health.

This clone was observed a few times. The chain combines TRBV5-3 with TRBJ1-5; D remains ambiguous. TRBV5-3 is annotated as an ORF whose role is uncertain. This CDR3 has 11 amino acids. Trimming stripped 2 bases from V and 7 bases from J, with 4 bases between. CDR3 region: CARSFCQPQHF. The CDR3 bases are TGTGCCAGAAGCTTTTGCCAGCCCCAGCATTTT.

The V and J genes are TRBV7-8 and TRBJ1-5; tentatively, D is TRBD1 (5 bases). V shed 1 base and J shed 0 bases, with 7 bases lying between them. The CDR3 is 15 residues long. Germline V CDR1 and CDR2: SGHVS, FQNEAQ. Written as DNA, the CDR3 is TGTGCCAGCAGCTTAGAAGGGGATAGCAATCAGCCCCAGCATTTT. This translates into CASSLEGDSNQPQHF. Filled out from reference TRBV7-8 and TRBJ1-5, the complete variable domain reads GAGVSQSPRYKVAKRGQDVALRCDPISGHVSLFWYQQALGQGPEFLTYFQNEAQLDKSGLPSDRFFAERPEGSVSTLKIQRTQQEDSAVYLCASSLEGDSNQPQHFGDGTRLSIL.

Details on this clone: The same CDR3 arises from other DNA sequences in this sample as well. The chain employs TRBV5-6 and TRBJ1-1; D gene unclear. Per the germline V gene, CDR1 is SGHDT and CDR2 is YYEEEE. The CDR3 is 13 amino acids. V lost 0 bases and J lost 1, with 4 bases in between. This chain's CDR3 is CASSLGPNTEAFF. CDR3 nucleotides: TGTGCCAGCAGCTTGGGACCGAACACTGAAGCTTTCTTT.

Remarks on this clone: Other DNA sequences in the sample encode the same CDR3. The chain uses TRBV7-9 and TRBJ2-2; D gene ambiguous. This CDR3 has 12 residues. With 4 bases removed from V and 2 bases from J, the gap between germline ends came to 2 bases. Germline CDR1 SEHNR, CDR2 FQNEAQ (reference sequence). The CDR3 loop reads CASSYNTGELFF. The CDR3 nucleotides are TGTGCCAGCAGCTATAACACCGGGGAGCTGTTTTTT.

This chain connects TRBV6-5 to TRBJ1-4, with D possibly matching TRBD1 (6 bases). The V end was cut by 0 bases, the J end by 7 bases, with 12 bases between. Germline loops: CDR1 MNHEY, CDR2 SVGAGI. This CDR3 is built from 15 residues. The CDR3 loop is CASSYSQGWREKLFF. The CDR3 coding sequence is TGTGCCAGCAGTTACTCACAGGGATGGCGTGAAAAACTGTTTTTT.

This clone was counted only a few times. The chain carries TRBV10-3 and TRBJ1-1, with D tentatively TRBD1 (6 bases). The CDR3 extends over 13 amino acids. Germline V gives CDR1 ENHRY, CDR2 SYGVKD. V lost 7 bases and J lost 1, with 10 bases in between. CDR3 region: CAITGGKNTEAFF. CDR3 sequence (DNA): TGTGCCATCACGGGGGGCAAGAACACTGAAGCTTTCTTT.

The chain has TRBV2 and TRBJ2-7; 7 bases are a match to TRBD1. V was pared by 10 bases and J by 6 bases, with 12 bases of the junction left unmatched. This CDR3 has 13 amino acids. Germline loops: CDR1 SNHLY, CDR2 FYNNEI. The CDR3 DNA reads as TGTGCCACCACCCCGGGACAGTACGGCGAGCAGTACTTC. It codes for CATTPGQYGEQYF.

Details on this clone: The sample carries other DNA sequences with the same CDR3. The CDR3 reads CASSEGGNTEAFF. DNA for the CDR3: TGTGCCAGCAGCGAGGGGGGTAACACTGAAGCTTTCTTT. The chain links TRBV9 to TRBJ1-1; D perhaps matches TRBD1 (6 bases). V was cut by 3 bases and J by 2 bases, with 8 bases left in between. The CDR3 is 13 amino acids. Germline V gene lookup returns CDR1 SGDLS and CDR2 YYNGEE.

The V gene is TRBV20-1, the J gene TRBJ2-3; no reliable D call. The CDR3 spans 11 residues. With 5 bases removed from V and 3 bases from J, the gap between germline ends came to 6 bases. From germline, CDR1 is DFQATT and CDR2 SNEGSKA (reference sequence). The CDR3 DNA follows: TGCAGTGCTGGGCCGACAGATACGCAGTATTTT. Amino acids: CSAGPTDTQYF.

This chain connects TRBV7-6 to TRBJ2-1; D gene unclear. The CDR3 consists of 13 residues. Germline V gene data show CDR1 as SGHVS and CDR2 as FNYEAQ. V was cut by 0 bases and J by 6 bases, with 6 bases left in between. The CDR3: CASSLAAPNEQFF. CDR3 sequence (DNA): TGTGCCAGCAGCTTAGCCGCCCCCAATGAGCAGTTCTTC.

In this sample, this clone turned up once. The chain has TRBV20-1 and TRBJ2-4; 9 nucleotides line up with TRBD2. The CDR3 runs 14 residues. Per germline, CDR1 DFQATT and CDR2 SNEGSKA (reference sequence). V lost 3 bases to trimming and J lost 0 bases; unmatched junction nucleotides: 0. CDR3 sequence reads: CSASSGGAKNIQYF. The CDR3 nucleotides read TGCAGTGCTAGTAGCGGGGGAGCCAAAAACATTCAGTACTTC.

On this clone: The CDR3 does not close with the conserved phenylalanine or tryptophan, likely indicating a read error. It is unclear where the CDR3 begins or ends on the DNA, so no DNA is shown, and the CDR3 is as TCRdb lists it. CDR3 loop: CASSRTYSGV. J is TRBJ2-4 and V is TRBV18; the table's D call TRBD2 went unverified against the DNA. From its first to its last residue, the CDR3 has 10 amino acids. In germline, CDR1 is KGHSH, CDR2 LQKENI.

This chain uses TRBV3-1 (or the pseudogene TRBV3-2) with TRBJ1-1; a possible D gene is TRBD1 (6 bases). The V end lost 1 base, the J end lost 7 bases, and 13 bases lay between the germline ends. Germline V lookup: CDR1 LGHDT, CDR2 YNNKEL (reference sequence). The CDR3 is made up of 14 amino acids. CDR3 nucleotides: TGTGCCAGCAGCCAAGCTACCGGGGGCAGTGAAGCTTTCTTT. Translation: CASSQATGGSEAFF.

The chain carries TRBV5-6 and TRBJ2-5; a weak D match, TRBD2 (5 bases). The CDR3 is made up of 14 amino acids. Germline CDR1 is SGHDT and CDR2 is YYEEEE. The V end lost 0 bases, the J end lost 7 bases, and 13 bases lay between the germline ends. CDR3 loop: CASSLGWNSGTQYF. CDR3 coding DNA: TGTGCCAGCAGCTTGGGCTGGAACAGCGGGACCCAGTACTTC. Complete variable domain (other parts from reference TRBV5-6 and TRBJ2-5): DAGVTQSPTHLIKTRGQQVTLRCSPKSGHDTVSWYQQALGQGPQFIFQYYEEEERQRGNFPDRFSGHQFPNYSSELNVNALLLGDSALYLCASSLGWNSGTQYFGPGTRLLVL.

The chain uses TRBV19 and TRBJ1-5, with D tentatively TRBD1 (5 bases). Germline lookup yields CDR1 LNHDA and CDR2 SQIVND (reference sequence). V was cut by 7 bases and J by 2 bases, with 12 bases left in between. This CDR3 is built from 14 residues. CDR3 sequence: CASTVTGGNQPQHF. CDR3 coding DNA: TGTGCCAGTACCGTAACAGGAGGCAATCAGCCCCAGCATTTT.

The chain employs TRBV11-2 and TRBJ1-3; the D is unclear. The ends were cut back, 8 bases at V and 0 bases at J, with 11 bases in the middle. The CDR3 covers 14 residues. Germline assignment: CDR1 SGHAT and CDR2 FQNNGV. CDR3 in DNA: TGTGCCAGCTTGGGGAGGGACTCTGGAAACACCATATATTTT. Encoded protein: CASLGRDSGNTIYF.

The V and J genes are TRBV2 and TRBJ1-2; 7 bases line up with TRBD1. After removal of 8 bases from V and 5 bases from J, the junction contained 5 bases not matched to a gene. The CDR3 is made up of 12 amino acids. Looked up from germline, CDR1 is SNHLY and CDR2 is FYNNEI. Here the CDR3 reads CASETGVYGYTF. Written as DNA, the CDR3 is TGTGCCAGCGAAACAGGGGTTTATGGCTACACCTTC.

The chain is built from TRBV5-4 and TRBJ1-2, with 8 bases aligning to TRBD1. There are 15 residues in the CDR3. Germline assignment: CDR1 SGHNT and CDR2 YYREEE (reference sequence). Unmatched junction bases numbered 8, after V lost 3 bases and J lost 4 bases. The CDR3 region has the DNA TGTGCCAGCAGCTACTCCGGGACAGGAGGCTATGGCTACACCTTC. This gives the protein CASSYSGTGGYGYTF.

The chain couples TRBV6-1 to TRBJ2-7, with 7 bases identical to TRBD1. There are 16 residues in the CDR3. Germline V gives CDR1 MNHNS, CDR2 SASEGT. V shed 2 bases and J 7 bases; nucleotides not matched to a gene: 14. The CDR3 here is CASSEPPARGLREQYF. DNA for the CDR3: TGTGCCAGCAGTGAACCCCCGGCAAGGGGGCTCAGGGAGCAGTACTTC.

The rearrangement links TRBV6-1 to TRBJ2-5, with 10 bases matching TRBD2. This CDR3 spans 18 amino acids. The germline gives CDR1 MNHNS, CDR2 SASEGT. The trim removed 0 bases at V and 5 bases at J, leaving 12 bases unmatched. The CDR3, as DNA: TGTGCCAGCAGTGAAGCGATCTTAGGAGCGGGGGGGAGGGAGACCCAGTACTTC. Residues: CASSEAILGAGGRETQYF.

The chain joins TRBV5-1 to TRBJ2-7; possibly TRBD1 or TRBD2 for D (6 bases each). V lost 5 bases and J lost 3, with 12 bases in between. In germline, CDR1 is SGHRS, CDR2 YFSETQ. This CDR3 has 13 amino acids. The CDR3, as DNA: TGCGCCAGCAGGAGGGGGGCGGACTACGAGCAGTACTTC. Translating it yields CASRRGADYEQYF.